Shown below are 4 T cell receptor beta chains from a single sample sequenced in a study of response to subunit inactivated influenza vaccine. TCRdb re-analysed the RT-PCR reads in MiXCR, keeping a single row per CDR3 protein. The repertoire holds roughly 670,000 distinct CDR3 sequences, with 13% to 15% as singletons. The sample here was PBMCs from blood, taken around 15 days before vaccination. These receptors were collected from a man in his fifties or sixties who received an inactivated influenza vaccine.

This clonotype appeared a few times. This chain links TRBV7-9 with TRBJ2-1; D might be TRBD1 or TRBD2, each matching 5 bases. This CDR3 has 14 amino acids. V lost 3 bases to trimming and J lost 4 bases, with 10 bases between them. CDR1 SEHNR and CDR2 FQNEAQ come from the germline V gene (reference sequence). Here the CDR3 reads CASSFGTVYNEQFF. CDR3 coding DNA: TGTGCCAGCAGCTTCGGGACGGTATACAATGAGCAGTTCTTC.

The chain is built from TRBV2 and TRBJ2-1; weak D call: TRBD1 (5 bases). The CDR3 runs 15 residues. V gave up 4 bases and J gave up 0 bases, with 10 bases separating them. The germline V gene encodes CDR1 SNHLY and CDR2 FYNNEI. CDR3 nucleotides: TGTGCCAGCAGTGGACAGAGCAGCTCCTACAATGAGCAGTTCTTC. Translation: CASSGQSSSYNEQFF.

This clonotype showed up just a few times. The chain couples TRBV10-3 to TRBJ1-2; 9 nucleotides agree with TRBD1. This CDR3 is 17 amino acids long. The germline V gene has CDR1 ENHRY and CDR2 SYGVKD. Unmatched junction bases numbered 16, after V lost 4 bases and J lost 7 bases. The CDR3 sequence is CAISATGTGWAKFGYTF. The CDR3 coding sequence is TGTGCCATCAGTGCCACAGGGACAGGGTGGGCCAAGTTTGGCTACACCTTC.

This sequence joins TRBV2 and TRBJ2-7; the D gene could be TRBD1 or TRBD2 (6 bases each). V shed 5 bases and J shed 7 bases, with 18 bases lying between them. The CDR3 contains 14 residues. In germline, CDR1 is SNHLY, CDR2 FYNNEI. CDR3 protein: CASSPETGGREQYF. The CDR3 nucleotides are TGTGCCAGCAGTCCCGAGACAGGTGGGAGGGAGCAGTACTTC. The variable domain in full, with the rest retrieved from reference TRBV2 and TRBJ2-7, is EPEVTQTPSHQVTQMGQEVILRCVPISNHLYFYWYRQILGQKVEFLVSFYNNEISEKSEIFDDQFSVERPDGSNFTLKIRSTKLEDSAMYFCASSPETGGREQYFGPGTRLTVT.